This T cell receptor (beta chain) came from a study of OX40 agonist ivuxolimab in advanced cancers. Turning to the study itself: The study treated patients with ivuxolimab, an agonistic anti-OX40 (CD134) antibody. A mean age of about 56 years, range about 20 to 85, was recorded, and roughly 80% were male. Study-level results: Not determined was the antigen specificity of the expanded peripheral T cells. At doses 0.1 to 3.0 mg/kg, CD4+ and CD8+ clones expanded.

Assay used: immunoSEQ multiplex PCR; TCRdb lists only in-frame clones, some missing. Among tens of thousands of clones listed, approximately 84% were seen once. To note about this clone: Its antigen remains unidentified.

The length of the CDR3 is 15 residues. Germline CDR1 is SGHNT and CDR2 is YENEEA. The V and J ends lost 3 bases and 3 bases, in that order; junction bases with no gene match: 7. Sequenced here: CD4+ or CD8+ T cells sorted from blood, sampled in a trial of the OX40 agonist ivuxolimab. The chain employs TRBV11-3 and TRBJ2-7, with 8 bases aligning to TRBD1. This clonotype was obtained from an adult with an advanced solid tumor such as melanoma, head and neck, liver or kidney cancer. The CDR3 region is CASSFPGTGDYEQYF. The DNA for the CDR3 is TGTGCCAGCAGCTTTCCCGGGACAGGAGACTACGAGCAGTACTTC.